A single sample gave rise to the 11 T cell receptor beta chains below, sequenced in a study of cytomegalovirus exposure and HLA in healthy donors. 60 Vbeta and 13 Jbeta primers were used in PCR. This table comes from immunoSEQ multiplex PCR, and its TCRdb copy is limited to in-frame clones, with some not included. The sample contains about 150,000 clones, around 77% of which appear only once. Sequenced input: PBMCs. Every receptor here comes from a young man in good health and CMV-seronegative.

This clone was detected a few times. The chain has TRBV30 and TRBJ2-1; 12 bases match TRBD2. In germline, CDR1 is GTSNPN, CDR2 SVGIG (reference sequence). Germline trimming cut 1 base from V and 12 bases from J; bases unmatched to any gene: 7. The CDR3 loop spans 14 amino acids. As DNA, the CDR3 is TGTGCCTGGAGTGGCGGGACTAGCGGGTCCGGGCAGTTCTTC. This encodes CAWSGGTSGSGQFF.

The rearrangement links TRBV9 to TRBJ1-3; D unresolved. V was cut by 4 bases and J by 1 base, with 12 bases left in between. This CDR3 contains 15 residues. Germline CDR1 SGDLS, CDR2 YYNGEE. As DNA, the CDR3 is TGTGCCAGCAGCACCGCTCGGGGTTCTGGAAACACCATATATTTT. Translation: CASSTARGSGNTIYF. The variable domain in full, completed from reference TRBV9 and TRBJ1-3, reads DSGVTQTPKHLITATGQRVTLRCSPRSGDLSVYWYQQSLDQGLQFLIQYYNGEERAKGNILERFSAQQFPDLHSELNLSSLELGDSALYFCASSTARGSGNTIYFGEGSWLTVV.

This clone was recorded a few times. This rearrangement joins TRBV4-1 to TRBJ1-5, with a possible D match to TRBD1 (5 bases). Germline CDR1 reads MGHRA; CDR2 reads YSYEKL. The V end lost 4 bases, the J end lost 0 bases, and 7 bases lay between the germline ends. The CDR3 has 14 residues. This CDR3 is CASSRQYSNQPQHF. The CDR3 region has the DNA TGCGCCAGCAGCCGACAGTATAGCAATCAGCCCCAGCATTTT.

Here the CDR3 reads CASSQVVGAPSYEQYF. CDR3 nucleotide sequence: TGCGCCAGCAGCCAGGTCGTAGGGGCACCCTCCTACGAGCAGTACTTC. The V and J genes are TRBV5-1 and TRBJ2-7; D may be TRBD1 (5 bases). V lost 4 bases and J lost 0, with 17 bases in between. The CDR3 is 16 residues long. The germline V gene has CDR1 SGHRS and CDR2 YFSETQ.

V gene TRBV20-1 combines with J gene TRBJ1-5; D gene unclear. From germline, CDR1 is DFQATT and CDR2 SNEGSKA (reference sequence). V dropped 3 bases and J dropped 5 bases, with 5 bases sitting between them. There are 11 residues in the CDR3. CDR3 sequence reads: CSASQDQPQHF. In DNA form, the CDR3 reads TGCAGTGCTAGCCAGGATCAGCCCCAGCATTTT.

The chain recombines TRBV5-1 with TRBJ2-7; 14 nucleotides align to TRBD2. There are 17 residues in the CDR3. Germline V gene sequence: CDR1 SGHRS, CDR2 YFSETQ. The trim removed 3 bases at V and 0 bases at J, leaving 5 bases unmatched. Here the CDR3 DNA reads TGCGCCAGCAGCTGGAGACTAGCGGGAGGGAACTCCTACGAGCAGTACTTC. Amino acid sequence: CASSWRLAGGNSYEQYF.

The CDR3, as DNA: TGTGCCAGCAGCTCGGGACAGGGGTTGGACGAGCAGTACTTC. Translating it yields CASSSGQGLDEQYF. The rearrangement joins TRBV7-2 to TRBJ2-7; 10 bases are a match to TRBD1. The CDR3 covers 14 residues. Germline trimming cut 4 bases from V and 5 bases from J; bases unmatched to any gene: 5. CDR1 and CDR2 from the germline V gene are SGHTA and FQGNSA.

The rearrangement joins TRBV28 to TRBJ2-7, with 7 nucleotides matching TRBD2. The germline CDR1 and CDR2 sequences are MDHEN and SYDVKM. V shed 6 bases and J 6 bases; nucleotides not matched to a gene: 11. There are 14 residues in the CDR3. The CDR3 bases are TGTGCCAGCAGCTGGGAGGGGCTGCTCGGCGAGCAGTACTTC. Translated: CASSWEGLLGEQYF.

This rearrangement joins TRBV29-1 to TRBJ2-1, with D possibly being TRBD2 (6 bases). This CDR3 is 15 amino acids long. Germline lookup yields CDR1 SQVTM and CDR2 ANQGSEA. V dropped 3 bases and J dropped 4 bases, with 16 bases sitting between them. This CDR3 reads CSVDGSQRAYNEQFF. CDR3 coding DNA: TGCAGCGTTGATGGTTCCCAGCGGGCTTACAATGAGCAGTTCTTC.

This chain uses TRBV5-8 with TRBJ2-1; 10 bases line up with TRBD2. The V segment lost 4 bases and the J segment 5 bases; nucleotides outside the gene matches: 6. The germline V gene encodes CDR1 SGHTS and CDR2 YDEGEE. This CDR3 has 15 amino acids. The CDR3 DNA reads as TGTGCCAGCAGCCCGGGGACTAGCGACGACAATGAGCAGTTCTTC. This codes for CASSPGTSDDNEQFF. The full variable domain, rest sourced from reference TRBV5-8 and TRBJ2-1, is EAGVTQSPTHLIKTRGQQATLRCSPISGHTSVYWYQQALGLGLQFLLWYDEGEERNRGNFPPRFSGRQFPNYSSELNVNALELEDSALYLCASSPGTSDDNEQFFGPGTRLTVL.

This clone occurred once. Written as DNA, the CDR3 is TGTGCCAGCTCCCGAGACACAGGGAATTCGGAGACCCAGTACTTC. It translates to CASSRDTGNSETQYF. The V and J genes are TRBV18 and TRBJ2-5, with a tentative D call TRBD1 (6 bases). The V gene's germline CDR1 is KGHSH and CDR2 LQKENI. The V end lost 6 bases, the J end lost 5 bases, and 19 bases lay between the germline ends. The CDR3 spans 15 residues. Full variable domain (rest looked up from reference TRBV18 and TRBJ2-5): NAGVMQNPRHLVRRRGQEARLRCSPMKGHSHVYWYRQLPEEGLKFMVYLQKENIIDESGMPKERFSAEFPKEGPSILRIQQVVRGDSAAYFCASSRDTGNSETQYFGPGTRLLVL.